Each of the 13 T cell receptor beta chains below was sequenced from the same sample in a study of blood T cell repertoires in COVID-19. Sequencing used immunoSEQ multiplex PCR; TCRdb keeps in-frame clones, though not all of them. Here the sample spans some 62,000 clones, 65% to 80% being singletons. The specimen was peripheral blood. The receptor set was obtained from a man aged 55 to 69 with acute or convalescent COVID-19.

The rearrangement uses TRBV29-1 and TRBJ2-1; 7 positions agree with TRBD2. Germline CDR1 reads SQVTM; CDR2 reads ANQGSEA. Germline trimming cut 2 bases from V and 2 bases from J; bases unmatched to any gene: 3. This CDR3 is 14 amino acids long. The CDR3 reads CSVEPLAAYNEQFF. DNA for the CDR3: TGCAGCGTTGAACCCCTAGCGGCCTACAATGAGCAGTTCTTC.

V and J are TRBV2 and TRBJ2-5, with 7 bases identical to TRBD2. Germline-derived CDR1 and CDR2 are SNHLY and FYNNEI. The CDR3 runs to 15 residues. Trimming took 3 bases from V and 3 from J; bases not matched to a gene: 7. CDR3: CASSEAGEVEETQYF. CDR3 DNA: TGTGCCAGCAGTGAGGCGGGAGAGGTCGAAGAGACCCAGTACTTC.

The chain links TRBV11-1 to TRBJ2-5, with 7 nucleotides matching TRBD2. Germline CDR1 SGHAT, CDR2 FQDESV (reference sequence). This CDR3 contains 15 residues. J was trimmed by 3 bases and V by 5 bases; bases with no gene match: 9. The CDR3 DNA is TGTGCCAGCAGCCCACGGCTAGCGGAGAAAGAGACCCAGTACTTC. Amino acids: CASSPRLAEKETQYF.

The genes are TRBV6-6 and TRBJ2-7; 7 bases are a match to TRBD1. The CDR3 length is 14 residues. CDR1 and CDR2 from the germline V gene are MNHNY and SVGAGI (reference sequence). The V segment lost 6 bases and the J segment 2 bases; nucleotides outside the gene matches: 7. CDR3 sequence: CASRPEGATYEQYF. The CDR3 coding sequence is TGTGCCAGCAGACCAGAGGGGGCGACCTACGAGCAGTACTTC.

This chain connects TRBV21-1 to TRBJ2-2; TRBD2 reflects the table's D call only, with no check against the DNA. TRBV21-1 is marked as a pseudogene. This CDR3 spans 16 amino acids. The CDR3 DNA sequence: TGTGCCAGCAGCTTCTTCAGACTAGCGAACACCGGGGAGCTGTTTTTT. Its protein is CASSFFRLANTGELFF.

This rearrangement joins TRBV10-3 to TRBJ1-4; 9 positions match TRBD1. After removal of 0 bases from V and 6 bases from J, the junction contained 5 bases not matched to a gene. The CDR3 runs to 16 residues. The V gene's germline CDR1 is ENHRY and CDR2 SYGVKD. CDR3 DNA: TGTGCCATCAGTGAGTCCTGGGACAGGGAGGATGAAAAACTGTTTTTT. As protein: CAISESWDREDEKLFF.

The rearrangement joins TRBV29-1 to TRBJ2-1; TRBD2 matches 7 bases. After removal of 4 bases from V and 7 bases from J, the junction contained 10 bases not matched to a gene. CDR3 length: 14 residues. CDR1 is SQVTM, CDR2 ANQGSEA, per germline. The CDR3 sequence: CSVGFGRAGNEQFF. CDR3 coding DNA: TGCAGCGTTGGATTTGGGAGGGCCGGGAATGAGCAGTTCTTC.

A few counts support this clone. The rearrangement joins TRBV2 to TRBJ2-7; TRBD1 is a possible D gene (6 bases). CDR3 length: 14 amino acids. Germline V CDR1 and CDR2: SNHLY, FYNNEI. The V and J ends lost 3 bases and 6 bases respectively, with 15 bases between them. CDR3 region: CASSETQGIREQYF. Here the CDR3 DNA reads TGTGCCAGCAGTGAGACGCAGGGGATCCGCGAGCAGTACTTC.

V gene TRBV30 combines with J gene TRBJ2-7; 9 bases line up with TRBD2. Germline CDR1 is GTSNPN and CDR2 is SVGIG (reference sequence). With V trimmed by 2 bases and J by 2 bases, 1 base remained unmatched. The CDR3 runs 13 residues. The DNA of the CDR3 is TGTGCCTGGAGTAAGCGGGGGGCCTACGAGCAGTACTTC. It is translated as CAWSKRGAYEQYF.

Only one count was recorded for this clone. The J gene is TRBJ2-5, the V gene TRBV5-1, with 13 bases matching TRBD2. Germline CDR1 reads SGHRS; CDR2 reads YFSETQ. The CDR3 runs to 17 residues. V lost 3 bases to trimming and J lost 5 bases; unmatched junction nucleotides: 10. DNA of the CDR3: TGCGCCAGCAGCTGGGAGACTAGCGGGAGGATCGGGGAGACCCAGTACTTC. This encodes CASSWETSGRIGETQYF.

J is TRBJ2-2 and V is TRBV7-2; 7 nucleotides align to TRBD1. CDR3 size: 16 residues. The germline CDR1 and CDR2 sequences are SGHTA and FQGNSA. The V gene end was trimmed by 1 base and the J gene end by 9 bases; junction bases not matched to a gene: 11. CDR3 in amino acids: CASSLGAQGWSWELFF. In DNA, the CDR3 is TGTGCCAGCAGCTTAGGGGCACAGGGGTGGAGCTGGGAGCTGTTTTTT.

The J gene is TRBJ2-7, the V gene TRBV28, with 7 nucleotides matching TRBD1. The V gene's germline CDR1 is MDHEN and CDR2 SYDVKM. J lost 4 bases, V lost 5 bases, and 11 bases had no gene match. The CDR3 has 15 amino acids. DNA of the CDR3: TGTGCCAGCAGTCTCTCTTCGACAGGGAAATACGAGCAGTACTTC. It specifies CASSLSSTGKYEQYF. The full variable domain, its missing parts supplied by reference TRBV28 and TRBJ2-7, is DVKVTQSSRYLVKRTGEKVFLECVQDMDHENMFWYRQDPGLGLRLIYFSYDVKMKEKGDIPEGYSVSREKKERFSLILESASTNQTSMYLCASSLSSTGKYEQYFGPGTRLTVT.

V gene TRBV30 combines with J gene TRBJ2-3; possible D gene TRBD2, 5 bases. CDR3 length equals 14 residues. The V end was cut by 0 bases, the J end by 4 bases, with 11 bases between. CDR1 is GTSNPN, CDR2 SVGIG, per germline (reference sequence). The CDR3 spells CAWSVGRAADTQYF. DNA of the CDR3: TGTGCCTGGAGTGTCGGGCGGGCCGCAGATACGCAGTATTTT.